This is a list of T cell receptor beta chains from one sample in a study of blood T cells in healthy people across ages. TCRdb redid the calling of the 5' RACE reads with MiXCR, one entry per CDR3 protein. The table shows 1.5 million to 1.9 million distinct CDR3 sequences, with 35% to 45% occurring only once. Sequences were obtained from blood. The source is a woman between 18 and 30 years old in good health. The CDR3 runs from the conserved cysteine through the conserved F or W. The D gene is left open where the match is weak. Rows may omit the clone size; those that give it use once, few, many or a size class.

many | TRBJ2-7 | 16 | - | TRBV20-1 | CSASRSSGQYSYEQYF | TGCAGTGCTTCCCGAAGTAGTGGACAGTATTCCTACGAGCAGTACTTC
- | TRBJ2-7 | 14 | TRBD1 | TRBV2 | CASIVAGGNYEQYF | TGTGCCAGCATTGTAGCAGGGGGCAACTACGAGCAGTACTTC
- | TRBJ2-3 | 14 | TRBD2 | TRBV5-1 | CATRLATDTDTQYF | TGCGCCACCAGACTAGCGACAGACACAGATACGCAGTATTTT
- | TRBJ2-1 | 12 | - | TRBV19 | CASSITMNEQFF | TGTGCCAGTAGTATTACCATGAATGAGCAGTTCTTC
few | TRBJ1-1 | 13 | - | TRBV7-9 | CASSRTGDAEAFF | TGTGCCAGCAGCCGTACAGGTGACGCTGAAGCTTTCTTT
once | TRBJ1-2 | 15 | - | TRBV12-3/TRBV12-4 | CATKKGSYGGYGYTF | TGTGCCACCAAAAAGGGGTCCTACGGCGGCTATGGCTACACCTTC
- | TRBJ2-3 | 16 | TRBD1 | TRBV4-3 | CASSQVGQGAGDTQYF | TGCGCCAGCAGCCAAGTGGGACAGGGGGCAGGAGATACGCAGTATTTT
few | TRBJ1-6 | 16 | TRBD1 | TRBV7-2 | CASSFLTGGYNSPLHF | TGTGCCAGCAGCTTCTTAACAGGGGGCTATAATTCACCCCTCCACTTT
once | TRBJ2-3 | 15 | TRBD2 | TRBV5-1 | CASRKYTSGTDTQYF | TGCGCCAGCAGGAAATATACTAGCGGCACAGATACGCAGTATTTT
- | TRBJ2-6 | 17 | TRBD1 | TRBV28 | CASRIQGPSSGANVLTF | TGTGCCAGCAGGATACAGGGGCCCAGCTCTGGGGCCAACGTCCTGACTTTC
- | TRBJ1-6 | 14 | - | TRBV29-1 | CSVRRAGYNSPLHF | TGCAGCGTAAGGCGGGCCGGGTATAATTCACCCCTCCACTTT
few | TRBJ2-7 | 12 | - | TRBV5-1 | CASSADTYEQYF | TGCGCCAGCAGCGCCGACACCTACGAGCAGTACTTC
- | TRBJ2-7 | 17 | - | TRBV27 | CASSHRVGGGAHNEQYF | TGTGCCAGCAGTCACAGGGTAGGGGGTGGGGCACACAATGAGCAGTACTTC
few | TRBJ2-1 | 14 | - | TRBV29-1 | CSVEPGESYNEQFF | TGCAGCGTTGAGCCGGGGGAATCTTACAATGAGCAGTTCTTC
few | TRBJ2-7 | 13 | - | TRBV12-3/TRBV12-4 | CASSISNRDEQYF | TGTGCCAGCAGTATCTCCAACAGGGACGAGCAGTACTTC
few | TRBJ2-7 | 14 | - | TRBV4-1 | CASSQDSRYYEQYF | TGCGCCAGCAGCCAAGATTCCCGTTACTACGAGCAGTACTTC
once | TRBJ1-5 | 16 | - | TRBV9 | CASSVARGDSNQPQHF | TGTGCCAGCAGCGTAGCTAGAGGGGATAGCAATCAGCCCCAGCATTTT
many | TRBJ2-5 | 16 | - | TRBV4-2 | CASSSSRARYQETQYF | TGTGCCAGCAGCTCATCTAGGGCGAGGTACCAAGAGACCCAGTACTTC
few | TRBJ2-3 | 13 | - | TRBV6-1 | CASIRRGADTQYF | TGTGCCAGCATTAGGAGGGGCGCAGATACGCAGTATTTT
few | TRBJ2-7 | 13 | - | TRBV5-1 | CASSLDPPYEQYF | TGCGCCAGCAGCTTGGATCCTCCCTACGAGCAGTACTTC
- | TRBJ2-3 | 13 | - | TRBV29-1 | CSDRAGLTDTQYF | TGCAGCGACCGAGCGGGCCTCACAGATACGCAGTATTTT
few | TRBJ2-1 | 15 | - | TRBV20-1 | CSASNVEYPYNEQFF | TGCAGTGCTTCCAACGTGGAGTACCCCTACAATGAGCAGTTCTTC
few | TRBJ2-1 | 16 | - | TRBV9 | CASSKERELSYNEQFF | TGTGCCAGCAGCAAAGAGAGGGAATTATCCTACAATGAGCAGTTCTTC
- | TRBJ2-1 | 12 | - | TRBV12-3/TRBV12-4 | CTSSSSGIEQFF | TGTACCAGCAGTTCATCAGGGATTGAGCAGTTCTTC
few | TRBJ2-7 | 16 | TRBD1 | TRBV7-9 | CASSTFADRGYHEQYF | TGTGCCAGCAGTACCTTCGCGGACAGGGGTTACCACGAGCAGTACTTC
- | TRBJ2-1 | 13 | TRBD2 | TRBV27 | CASSGLAGGEQFF | TGTGCCAGCAGCGGACTAGCGGGTGGTGAGCAGTTCTTC
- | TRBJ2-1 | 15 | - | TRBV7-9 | CASSLVVSRGNEQFF | TGTGCCAGCAGCTTAGTAGTCAGCCGGGGCAATGAGCAGTTCTTC
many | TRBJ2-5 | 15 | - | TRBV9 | CASSVDPLRQETQYF | TGTGCCAGCAGCGTAGACCCACTCAGGCAAGAGACCCAGTACTTC
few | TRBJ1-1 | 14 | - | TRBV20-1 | CSARDGRGGTEVFF | TGCAGTGCTAGAGATGGGCGGGGAGGCACTGAAGTTTTCTTT
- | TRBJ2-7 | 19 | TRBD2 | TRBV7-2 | CASTSIPGLAGGEVYEQYF | TGTGCCAGCACCTCAATCCCGGGACTAGCGGGAGGGGAAGTCTACGAGCAGTACTTC
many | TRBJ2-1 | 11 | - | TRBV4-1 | CASSQAREQFF | TGCGCCAGCAGCCAGGCCAGAGAGCAGTTCTTC
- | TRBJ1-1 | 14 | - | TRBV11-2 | CASSLAGPRTEAFF | TGTGCCAGCAGCTTAGCGGGCCCGAGGACTGAAGCTTTCTTT
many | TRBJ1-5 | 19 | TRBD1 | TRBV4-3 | CASSQDLRQGLYSNQPQHF | TGCGCCAGCAGCCAAGATTTGAGACAGGGGCTATATAGCAATCAGCCCCAGCATTTT
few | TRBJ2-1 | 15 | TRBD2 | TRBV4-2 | CASSQDLAVYNEQFF | TGTGCCAGCAGCCAAGATCTAGCGGTTTACAATGAGCAGTTCTTC
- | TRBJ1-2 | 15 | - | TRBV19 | CASRAPPGPSYGYTF | TGTGCCAGTAGAGCTCCACCGGGCCCAAGCTATGGCTACACCTTC
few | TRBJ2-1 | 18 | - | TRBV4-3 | CASSHLYLTGTKDNEQFF | TGCGCCAGCAGCCACCTATACCTAACAGGAACCAAAGACAATGAGCAGTTCTTC
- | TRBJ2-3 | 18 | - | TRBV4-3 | CASSQEEGRFSSTDTQYF | TGCGCCAGCAGCCAAGAAGAAGGGCGGTTTTCTAGCACAGATACGCAGTATTTT
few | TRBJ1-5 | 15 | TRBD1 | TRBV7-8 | CASSGDRGGNQPQHF | TGTGCCAGCAGCGGCGACAGGGGAGGCAATCAGCCCCAGCATTTT
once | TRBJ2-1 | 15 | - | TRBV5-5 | CASTRGGITYNEQFF | TGTGCCAGCACCCGAGGTGGGATTACCTACAATGAGCAGTTCTTC
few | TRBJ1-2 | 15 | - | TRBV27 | CASRGGYEANYGYTF | TGTGCCAGCAGAGGGGGGTACGAAGCTAACTATGGCTACACCTTC
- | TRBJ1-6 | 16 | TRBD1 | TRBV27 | CASSFTGGSYNSPLHF | TGTGCCAGCAGTTTTACAGGGGGCTCCTATAATTCACCCCTCCACTTT
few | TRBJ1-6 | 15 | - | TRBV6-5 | CASSDGRVYNSPLHF | TGTGCCAGCAGCGACGGACGGGTCTATAATTCACCCCTCCACTTT